The T cell receptor beta chain described here comes from a study of Ad26.COV2.S vaccination and SARS-CoV-2 variants. Libraries were prepared by immunoSEQ multiplex PCR; TCRdb keeps only in-frame clonotypes and omits some of them. This sample has some 480,000 clones; about 83% occur once, and the top ten carry 9.5% to 15%. Treatment meaning: roughly 20 received Ad26.COV2.S at low or high dose, single or two shots; 5 received placebo; per-sample allocation not given. Specimens were obtained on day 63 following the first vaccine or placebo injection. Germline V gene lookup returns CDR1 SGHRS and CDR2 YFSETQ. The CDR3 totals 16 residues. With 4 bases clipped from V and 1 base from J, the junction kept 5 bases outside the gene matches.

This TCR was recovered from a person between 18 and 65 years old who received the Ad26.COV2.S COVID-19 vaccine or a placebo. The genes are TRBV5-1 and TRBJ1-1, with TRBD1 matching over 12 bases. Sequenced material: peripheral blood, taken in a trial of Ad26.COV2.S vaccine versus placebo. This chain's CDR3 is CASSPGTGGANTEAFF. The CDR3 nucleotides read TGCGCCAGCAGCCCCGGGACAGGGGGCGCGAACACTGAAGCTTTCTTT.